A single sample gave rise to the 7 T cell receptor beta chains below, sequenced in a study of neurological immune-mediated disorders. TCRdb re-called the 5' RACE reads through MiXCR, storing one row per CDR3 protein. The data contain around 69,000 distinct CDR3 sequences, approximately 10% of them seen just once; the ten biggest clones take up 9.5% to 10%. Regarding time point: longitudinal time-point 1 (baseline). The sample taken for sequencing was PBMCs. Source of these receptors: a man younger than 40 in good health.

This clonotype has ten or more counts. V and J are TRBV5-1 and TRBJ2-1; D uncertain. Germline V lookup: CDR1 SGHRS, CDR2 YFSETQ. Trimming shortened V by 0 bases and J by 9 bases, and 10 bases separated the two germline ends. This CDR3 has 13 residues. The CDR3 here is CASSLDSLFEQFF. The DNA for the CDR3 is TGCGCCAGCAGCTTGGATAGTCTCTTTGAGCAGTTCTTC.

This clonotype was recorded at least ten times. The chain employs TRBV15 and TRBJ2-3; D not resolved. Trimming took off 0 bases at V and 4 bases at J, with 2 bases between the two ends. Germline V gene sequence: CDR1 LNHNV, CDR2 YYDKDF (reference sequence). This CDR3 has 12 amino acids. CDR3 sequence reads: CATSRDSDTQYF. CDR3 DNA sequence: TGTGCCACCAGCAGAGACTCAGATACGCAGTATTTT.

This clonotype was seen at least ten times. The V and J genes are TRBV6-8 and TRBJ2-7; TRBD2 aligns across 10 bases. This CDR3 spans 16 amino acids. J lost 6 bases, V lost 1 base, and 9 bases had no gene match. Germline V CDR1 and CDR2: MNHGY, SAAAGT. The CDR3 sequence is CASSYLISGRAREQYF. DNA of the CDR3: TGTGCCAGCAGTTACTTAATAAGCGGGAGGGCGCGCGAGCAGTACTTC.

With regard to this clonotype: A much more abundant neighbour one base away suggests this may be a read error. This rearrangement joins TRBV27 to TRBJ2-3; no reliable D call. Between the trimmed V and J ends, which lost 5 bases and 3 bases, there was a span of 18 bases. This CDR3 contains 16 residues. Per germline, CDR1 MNHEY and CDR2 SMNVEV (reference sequence). CDR3 protein: CASSSPDLGVTDTQYF. CDR3 DNA: TGTGCCAGCAGTAGCCCGGACCTAGGTGTAACAGATACGCAGTATTTT.

This clonotype was recorded many times. The chain has TRBV4-1 and TRBJ2-1; 8 positions match TRBD2. CDR1 MGHRA and CDR2 YSYEKL come from the germline V gene. CDR3 length: 15 residues. After removal of 1 base from V and 2 bases from J, the junction contained 1 base not matched to a gene. Here the CDR3 DNA reads TGCGCCAGCAGCCAAGTTAGCGGGACCTACAATGAGCAGTTCTTC. Amino acid sequence: CASSQVSGTYNEQFF.

This clonotype was found many times. V and J are TRBV5-1 and TRBJ2-7; possibly TRBD2 for D (6 bases). CDR1 and CDR2 from the germline V gene are SGHRS and YFSETQ. This CDR3 is 14 amino acids long. Trimming shortened V by 5 bases and J by 0 bases, and 12 bases separated the two germline ends. Written as DNA, the CDR3 is TGCGCCAGCAGGGGTGAGGGACTCTCCTACGAGCAGTACTTC. It specifies CASRGEGLSYEQYF.

This clonotype has at least ten counts. The V call is TRBV12-3 or TRBV12-4, the J call TRBJ2-7; D may be TRBD1 (6 bases). The CDR3 runs to 14 residues. V lost 6 bases and J lost 0, with 12 bases in between. CDR3 coding DNA: TGTGCCAGCAGACCCCGGGACAACTCCTACGAGCAGTACTTC. This encodes CASRPRDNSYEQYF.